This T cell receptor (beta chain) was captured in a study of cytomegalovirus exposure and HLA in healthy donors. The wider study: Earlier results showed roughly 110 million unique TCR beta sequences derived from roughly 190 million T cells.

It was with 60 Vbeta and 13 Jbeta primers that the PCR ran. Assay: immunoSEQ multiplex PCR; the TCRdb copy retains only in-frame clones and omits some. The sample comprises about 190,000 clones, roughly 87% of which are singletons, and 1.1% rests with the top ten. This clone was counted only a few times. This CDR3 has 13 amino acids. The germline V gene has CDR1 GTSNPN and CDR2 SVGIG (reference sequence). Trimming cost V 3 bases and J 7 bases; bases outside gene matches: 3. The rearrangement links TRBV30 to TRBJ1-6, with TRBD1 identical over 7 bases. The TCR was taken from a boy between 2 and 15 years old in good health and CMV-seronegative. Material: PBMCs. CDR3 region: CAWRTGLNSPLHF. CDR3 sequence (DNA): TGTGCCTGGAGGACAGGGTTAAATTCACCCCTCCACTTT.